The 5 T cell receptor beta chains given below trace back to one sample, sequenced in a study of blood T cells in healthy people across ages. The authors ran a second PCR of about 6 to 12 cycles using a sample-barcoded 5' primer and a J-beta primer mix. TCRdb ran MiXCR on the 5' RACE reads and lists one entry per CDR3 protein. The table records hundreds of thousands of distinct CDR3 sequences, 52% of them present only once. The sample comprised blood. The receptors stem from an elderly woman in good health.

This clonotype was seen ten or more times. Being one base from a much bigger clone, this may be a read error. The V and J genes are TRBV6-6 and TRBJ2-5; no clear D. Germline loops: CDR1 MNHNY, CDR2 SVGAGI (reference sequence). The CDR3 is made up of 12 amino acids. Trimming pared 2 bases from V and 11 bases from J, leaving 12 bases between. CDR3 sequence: CASSYLNNEQYF. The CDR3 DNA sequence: TGTGCCAGCAGTTACCTAAACAATGAGCAGTACTTC.

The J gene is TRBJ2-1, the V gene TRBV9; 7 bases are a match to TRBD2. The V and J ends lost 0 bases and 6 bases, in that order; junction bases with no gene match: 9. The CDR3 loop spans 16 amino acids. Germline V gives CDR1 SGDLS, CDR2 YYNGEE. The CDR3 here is CASSVGAGPRGNEQFF. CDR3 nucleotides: TGTGCCAGCAGCGTAGGAGCGGGACCCCGAGGCAATGAGCAGTTCTTC.

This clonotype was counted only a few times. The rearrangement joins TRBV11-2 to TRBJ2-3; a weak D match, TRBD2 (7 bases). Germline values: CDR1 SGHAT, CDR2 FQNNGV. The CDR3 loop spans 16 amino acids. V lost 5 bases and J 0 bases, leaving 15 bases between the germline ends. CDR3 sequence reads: CASSPDGGPSTDTQYF. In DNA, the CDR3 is TGTGCCAGCAGCCCCGACGGGGGGCCTAGCACAGATACGCAGTATTTT.

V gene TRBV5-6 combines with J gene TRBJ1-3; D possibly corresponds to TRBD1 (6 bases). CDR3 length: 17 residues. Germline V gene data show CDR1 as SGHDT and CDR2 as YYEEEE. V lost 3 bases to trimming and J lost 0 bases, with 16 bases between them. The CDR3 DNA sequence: TGTGCCAGCAGCTACGTCGACAGGCTCTCCTCTGGAAACACCATATATTTT. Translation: CASSYVDRLSSGNTIYF.

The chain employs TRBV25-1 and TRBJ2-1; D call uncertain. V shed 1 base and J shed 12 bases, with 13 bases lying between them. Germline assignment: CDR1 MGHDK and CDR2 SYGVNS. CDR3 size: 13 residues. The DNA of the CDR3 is TGTGCCAGCAGTGAATCTGGGCCCTTAAGGCAGTTCTTC. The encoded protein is CASSESGPLRQFF.